These 5 T cell receptor beta chains came from one sample sequenced in a study of metastatic and nonmetastatic thyroid tumors. TCRdb ran MiXCR on the PCR reads. The sample carries about 40,000 clones, about a sixth recorded once. Before thyroid surgery, none of the patients had received any treatment. Sequencing input: blood. Receptors originate from a female donor with papillary thyroid cancer or a benign thyroid nodule (not recorded which). Some clones in this sample may be carry-over from other donors' samples.

This clone appeared many times. The chain carries TRBV3-1 and TRBJ2-3, with D possibly TRBD2 on 5 matching bases. Germline V CDR1 and CDR2: LGHDT, YNNKEL (reference sequence). This CDR3 is built from 14 residues. V gave up 5 bases and J gave up 5 bases, with 14 bases separating them. CDR3 amino acids: CASSYEPEGDTQYF. The CDR3 region has the DNA TGTGCCAGCAGCTACGAGCCAGAGGGAGATACGCAGTATTTT.

There are many counts of this clone. V usage is TRBV3-1 and J usage is TRBJ2-3, with D possibly matching TRBD2 (5 bases). CDR3 length: 13 amino acids. V was trimmed by 4 bases and J by 8 bases, leaving 13 bases between them. CDR1 and CDR2 (germline): LGHDT, YNNKEL (reference sequence). CDR3 coding DNA: TGTGCCAGCAGCCTCCGGGAAAGTGGTACGCAGTATTTT. This gives the protein CASSLRESGTQYF.

This clone was observed many times. The DNA of the CDR3 is TGTGCCAGCAGCCCGCAAGAGACCCAGTACTTC. Its translation is CASSPQETQYF. The chain is built from TRBV7-6 and TRBJ2-5; D remains ambiguous. This CDR3 comprises 11 residues. Germline V gene sequence: CDR1 SGHVS, CDR2 FNYEAQ. V was pared by 5 bases and J by 2 bases, with 3 bases between.

This clone was counted ten times or more. This rearrangement joins TRBV20-1 to TRBJ2-2; 11 bases line up with TRBD2. Trimming at V came to 1 base and at J to 0 bases, leaving 13 bases not matched to a gene. CDR1 is DFQATT and CDR2 is SNEGSKA in the germline V gene (reference sequence). This CDR3 has 20 residues. The CDR3 protein is CSARAIPSGRIATNTGELFF. The CDR3 coding sequence is TGCAGTGCTAGAGCCATTCCTAGCGGGAGGATCGCGACGAACACCGGGGAGCTGTTTTTT.

V and J are TRBV30 and TRBJ1-5; 7 nucleotides line up with TRBD1. CDR3 length: 17 amino acids. The V and J ends lost 1 base and 3 bases, in that order; junction bases with no gene match: 12. Germline lookup yields CDR1 GTSNPN and CDR2 SVGIG (reference sequence). The CDR3, as DNA: TGTGCCTGGAGTGGTGAACAGACAGGGCCGTTCAATCAGCCCCAGCATTTT. This codes for CAWSGEQTGPFNQPQHF.